The rows below give T cell receptor beta chains drawn from one sample of a study of cytotoxic CD8 clonotypes in ibrutinib-treated CLL. TCRdb's table, derived via immunoSEQ multiplex PCR, lists solely in-frame clones and lacks some. This repertoire shows some 130,000 clones, 80% to 90% found once; its top ten account for roughly 2%. Sequenced material: PBMCs, taken after 24 months of ibrutinib treatment. The receptors derive from a human donor with chronic lymphocytic leukemia. The CDR3 runs from the conserved cysteine through the conserved F or W. Each record gives: J gene, V gene, CDR3 protein.

TRBJ2-1 TRBV5-1 CASSFFTGTGKYNEQFF
TRBJ2-3 TRBV10-3 CAISVGGIKDTQYF
TRBJ2-1 TRBV6-1 CASSEAPLTSSGSDEQFF
TRBJ2-7 TRBV19 CASSIEGGASYEQYF
TRBJ2-7 TRBV9 CASSAAVLALPQEQYF
TRBJ1-2 TRBV21-1 CASSGRDRDSHGYTF
TRBJ2-5 TRBV19 CASSRTGGTQYF
TRBJ2-3 TRBV7-3 CASSPVVGRTDTQYF
TRBJ2-1 TRBV5-1 CASSGSGDEQFF
TRBJ2-2 TRBV7-3 CASSLDRAAGELFF
TRBJ2-7 TRBV7-2 CASSPGTSREQYF
TRBJ2-7 TRBV7-3 CASSPNAGPILGQYF
TRBJ2-5 TRBV7-7 CASSLGQLQTQYF
TRBJ1-1 TRBV5-1 CASSRGEGISEAFF
TRBJ2-1 TRBV19 CASRGLAVYNEQFF
TRBJ2-7 TRBV19 CASSRREGDEQYF
TRBJ2-2 TRBV9 CASSRRGDTGELFF
TRBJ1-6 TRBV7-6 CASSSAKGESSYNSPLHF